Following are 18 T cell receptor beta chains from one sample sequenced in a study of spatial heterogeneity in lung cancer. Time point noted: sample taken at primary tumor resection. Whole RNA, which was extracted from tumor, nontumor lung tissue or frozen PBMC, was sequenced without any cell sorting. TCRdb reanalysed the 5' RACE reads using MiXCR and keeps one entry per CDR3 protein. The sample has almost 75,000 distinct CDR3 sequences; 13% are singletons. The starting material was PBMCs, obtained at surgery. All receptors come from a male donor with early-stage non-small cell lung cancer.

The CDR3 DNA is TGTGCCACCAGTGATGGATACAGGGCCCAAGAGACCCAGTACTTC. Translated: CATSDGYRAQETQYF. The chain employs TRBV24-1 and TRBJ2-5; possibly TRBD1 for D (6 bases). The CDR3 sequence is 15 residues long. Deletions cut 3 bases from V and 1 base from J, with 11 bases between. Germline CDR1 is KGHDR and CDR2 is SFDVKD.

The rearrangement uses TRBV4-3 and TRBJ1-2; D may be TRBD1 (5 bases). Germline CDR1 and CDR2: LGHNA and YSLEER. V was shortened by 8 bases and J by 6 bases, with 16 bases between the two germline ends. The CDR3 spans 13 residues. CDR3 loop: CASSLRGGDGYTF. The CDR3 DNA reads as TGCGCCAGCTCCCTTCGGGGAGGGGATGGCTACACCTTC.

The CDR3 sequence: CASSLGRGSLFQETQYF. The CDR3 coding sequence is TGTGCCAGCAGTTTGGGCAGGGGGTCTCTTTTCCAAGAGACCCAGTACTTC. The chain joins TRBV12-3 or TRBV12-4 to TRBJ2-5; 7 nucleotides agree with TRBD1. This CDR3 comprises 17 residues. J gave up 1 base and V 3 bases, and 11 bases lay outside the gene matches.

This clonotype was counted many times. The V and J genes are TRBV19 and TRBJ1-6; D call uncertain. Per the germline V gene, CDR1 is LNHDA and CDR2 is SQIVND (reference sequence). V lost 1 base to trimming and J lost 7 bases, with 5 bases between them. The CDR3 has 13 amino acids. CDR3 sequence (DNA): TGTGCCAGTAGTATAGGCTTCAATTCACCCCTCCACTTT. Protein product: CASSIGFNSPLHF.

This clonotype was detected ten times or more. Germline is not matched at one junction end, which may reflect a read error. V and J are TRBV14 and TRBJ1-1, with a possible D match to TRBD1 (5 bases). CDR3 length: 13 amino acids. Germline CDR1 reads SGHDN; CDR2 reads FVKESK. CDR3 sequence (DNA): TGTGCCAGCACCCAAACTAGGGGTACTGAAGCTTTCTTT. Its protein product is CASTQTRGTEAFF.

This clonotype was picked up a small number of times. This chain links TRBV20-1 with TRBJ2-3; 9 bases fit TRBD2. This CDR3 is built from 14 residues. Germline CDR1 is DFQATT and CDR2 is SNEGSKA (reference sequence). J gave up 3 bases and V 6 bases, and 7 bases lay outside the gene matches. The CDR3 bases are TGCAGTGCCGCCCTTAGCGGGAGTACAGATACGCAGTATTTT. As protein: CSAALSGSTDTQYF.

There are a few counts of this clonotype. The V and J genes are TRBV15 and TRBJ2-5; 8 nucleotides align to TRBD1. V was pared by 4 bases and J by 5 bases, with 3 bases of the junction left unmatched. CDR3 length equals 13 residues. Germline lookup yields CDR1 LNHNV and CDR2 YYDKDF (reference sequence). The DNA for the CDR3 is TGTGCCACCAGCACAGGGGGCAGGGAGACCCAGTACTTC. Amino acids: CATSTGGRETQYF.

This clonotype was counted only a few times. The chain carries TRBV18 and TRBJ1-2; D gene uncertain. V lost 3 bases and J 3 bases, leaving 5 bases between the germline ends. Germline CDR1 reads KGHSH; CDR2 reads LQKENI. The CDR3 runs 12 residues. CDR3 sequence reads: CASSPGDYGYTF. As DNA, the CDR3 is TGTGCCAGCTCACCGGGCGACTATGGCTACACCTTC.

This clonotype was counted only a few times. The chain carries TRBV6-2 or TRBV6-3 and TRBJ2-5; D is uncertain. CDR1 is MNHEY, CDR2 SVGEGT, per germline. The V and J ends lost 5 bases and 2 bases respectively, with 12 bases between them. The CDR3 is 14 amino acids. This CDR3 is CASSNGWGQETQYF. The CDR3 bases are TGTGCCAGCAGTAATGGTTGGGGTCAAGAGACCCAGTACTTC.

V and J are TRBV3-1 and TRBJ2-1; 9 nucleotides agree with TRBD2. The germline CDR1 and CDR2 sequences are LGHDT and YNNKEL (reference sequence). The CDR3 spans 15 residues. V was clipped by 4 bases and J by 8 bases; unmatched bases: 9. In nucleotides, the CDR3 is TGTGCCAGCAGCCCAATTAGCGGGAGTAACGATGAGCAGTTCTTC. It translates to CASSPISGSNDEQFF.

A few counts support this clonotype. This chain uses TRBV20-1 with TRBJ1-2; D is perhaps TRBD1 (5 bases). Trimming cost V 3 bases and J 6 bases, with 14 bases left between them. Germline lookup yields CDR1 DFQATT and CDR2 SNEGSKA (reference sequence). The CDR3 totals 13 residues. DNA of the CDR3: TGCAGTGCTAGGGGGCCCGGCCCCCATGGCTACACCTTC. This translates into CSARGPGPHGYTF.

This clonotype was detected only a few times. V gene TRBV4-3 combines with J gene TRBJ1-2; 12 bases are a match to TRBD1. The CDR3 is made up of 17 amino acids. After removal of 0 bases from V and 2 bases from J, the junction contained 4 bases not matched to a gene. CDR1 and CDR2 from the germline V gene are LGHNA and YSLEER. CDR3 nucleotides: TGCGCCAGCAGCCAAGATCTGGGACAGGGGGCCAACTATGGCTACACCTTC. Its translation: CASSQDLGQGANYGYTF.

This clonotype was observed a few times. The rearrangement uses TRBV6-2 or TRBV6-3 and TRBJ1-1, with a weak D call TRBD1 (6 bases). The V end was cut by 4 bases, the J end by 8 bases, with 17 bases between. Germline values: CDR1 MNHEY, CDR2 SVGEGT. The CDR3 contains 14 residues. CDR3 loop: CASSFDRPTGEAFF. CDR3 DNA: TGTGCCAGCAGTTTCGACAGGCCCACCGGGGAAGCTTTCTTT.

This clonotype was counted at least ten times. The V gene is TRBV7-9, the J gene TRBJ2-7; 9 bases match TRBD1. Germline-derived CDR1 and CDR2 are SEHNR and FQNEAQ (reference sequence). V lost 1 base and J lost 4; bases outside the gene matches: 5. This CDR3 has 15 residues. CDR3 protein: CASSLVGTGQYEQYF. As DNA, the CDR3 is TGTGCCAGCAGCTTAGTTGGGACAGGGCAGTACGAGCAGTACTTC. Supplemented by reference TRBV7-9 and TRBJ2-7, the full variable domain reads DTGVSQNPRHKITKRGQNVTFRCDPISEHNRLYWYRQTLGQGPEFLTYFQNEAQLEKSRLLSDRFSAERPKGSFSTLEIQRTEQGDSAMYLCASSLVGTGQYEQYFGPGTRLTVT.

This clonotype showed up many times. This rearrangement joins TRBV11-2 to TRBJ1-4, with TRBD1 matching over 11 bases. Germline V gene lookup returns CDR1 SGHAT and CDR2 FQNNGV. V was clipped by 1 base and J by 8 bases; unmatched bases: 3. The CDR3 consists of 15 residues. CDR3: CASSLGTGGNEKLFF. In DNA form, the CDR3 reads TGTGCCAGCAGCTTAGGGACAGGGGGCAACGAAAAACTGTTTTTT.

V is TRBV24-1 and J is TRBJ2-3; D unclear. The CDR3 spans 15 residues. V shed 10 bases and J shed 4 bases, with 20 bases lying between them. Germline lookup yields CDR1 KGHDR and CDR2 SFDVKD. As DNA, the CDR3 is TGTGCCACTTCTCATCCAGCGTTAGAGTCAGATACGCAGTATTTT. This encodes CATSHPALESDTQYF.

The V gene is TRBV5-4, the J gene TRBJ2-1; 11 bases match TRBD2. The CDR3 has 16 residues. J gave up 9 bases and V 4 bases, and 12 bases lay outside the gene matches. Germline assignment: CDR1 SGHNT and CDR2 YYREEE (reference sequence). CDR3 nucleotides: TGTGCCAGCAGCCAGGGGACTAGCGGCGTGCCCAGTGAGCAGTTCTTC. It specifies CASSQGTSGVPSEQFF.

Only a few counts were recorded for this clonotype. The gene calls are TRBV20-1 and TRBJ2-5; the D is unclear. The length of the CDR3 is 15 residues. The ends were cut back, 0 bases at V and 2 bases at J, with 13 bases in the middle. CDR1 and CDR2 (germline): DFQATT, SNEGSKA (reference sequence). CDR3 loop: CSARDFNGVQETQYF. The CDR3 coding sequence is TGCAGTGCTAGAGACTTTAACGGTGTGCAAGAGACCCAGTACTTC.